The subject of this entry is one T cell receptor beta chain. The sample is drawn from a study of T cell changes during pregnancy in multiple sclerosis. Generated by immunoSEQ multiplex PCR, the TCRdb table keeps only in-frame clones and is missing some. Of 40,000 or so clones listed, 90% to 95% are singletons. The germline CDR1 and CDR2 sequences are MGHRA and YSYEKL. V lost 2 bases, J lost 3 bases, and 10 bases stayed unmatched. The CDR3 is 17 amino acids. The sequencing used CD8+ T cells from peripheral blood mononuclear cells, collected in the second trimester of pregnancy. The chain links TRBV4-1 to TRBJ2-1; 7 bases line up with TRBD1. This clonotype was sampled from a female donor with multiple sclerosis, enrolled in a pregnancy study. The CDR3 sequence: CASSQITGTDLYNEQFF. CDR3 coding DNA: TGCGCCAGCAGCCAAATTACCGGGACAGATCTCTACAATGAGCAGTTCTTC.